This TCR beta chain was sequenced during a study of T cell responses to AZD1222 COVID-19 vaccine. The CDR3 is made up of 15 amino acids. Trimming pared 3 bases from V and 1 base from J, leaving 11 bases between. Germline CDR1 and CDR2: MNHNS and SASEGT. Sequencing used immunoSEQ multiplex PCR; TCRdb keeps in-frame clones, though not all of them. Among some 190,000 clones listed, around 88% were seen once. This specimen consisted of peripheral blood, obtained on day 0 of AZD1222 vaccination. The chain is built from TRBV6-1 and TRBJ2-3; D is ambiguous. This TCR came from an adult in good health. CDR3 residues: CASSEDPFRTDTQYF. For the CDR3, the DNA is TGTGCCAGCAGTGAGGACCCCTTCCGCACAGATACGCAGTATTTT.